These 5 T cell receptor beta chains were sequenced from one sample in a study of cytomegalovirus exposure and HLA in healthy donors. The PCR made use of 60 Vbeta and 13 Jbeta primers. Clones were read by immunoSEQ multiplex PCR, and TCRdb kept only the in-frame ones, dropping some. This table has around 140,000 clones, 75% to 85% appearing once. The sequenced sample consisted of PBMCs. These receptors all come from a man in his forties in good health and CMV-seronegative.

This rearrangement joins TRBV4-3 to TRBJ2-1; perhaps TRBD2 as D (6 bases). CDR3 length: 17 amino acids. Germline values: CDR1 LGHNA, CDR2 YSLEER. Trimming removed 0 bases from V and 4 bases from J, with 16 bases in between. The CDR3 DNA reads as TGCGCCAGCAGCCAAGAACGGCAGGAGGGTAGGTACAATGAGCAGTTCTTC. The encoded protein is CASSQERQEGRYNEQFF.

A word on this clone: Its ends do not fully match the called genes, so a read error is possible. The sample has other DNA sequences that encode this CDR3 too. The chain recombines TRBV2 with TRBJ1-6, with 7 bases lining up with TRBD1. Germline values: CDR1 SNHLY, CDR2 FYNNEI. There are 14 residues in the CDR3. The CDR3 protein is CASSLTGNNSPLHF. DNA for the CDR3: TGTGCCAGCAGTCTGACAGGGAACAATTCCCCCCTCCACTTT.

The V call is TRBV27, the J call TRBJ2-7, with TRBD2 matching 7 bases. After removal of 5 bases from V and 3 bases from J, the junction contained 4 bases not matched to a gene. This CDR3 has 13 residues. Germline-derived CDR1 and CDR2 are MNHEY and SMNVEV (reference sequence). The CDR3 DNA reads as TGTGCCAGCAGTCCCCCGGGGGGCTACGAGCAGTACTTC. It yields the protein CASSPPGGYEQYF.

The chain recombines TRBV7-9 with TRBJ2-7; 8 positions agree with TRBD1. This CDR3 spans 14 amino acids. The junction had 9 bases not matched to a gene; V was cut back by 5 bases and J by 6 bases. Germline CDR1 SEHNR, CDR2 FQNEAQ (reference sequence). CDR3: CASSEATGGREQYF. CDR3 DNA sequence: TGTGCCAGCAGCGAGGCTACAGGGGGGCGCGAGCAGTACTTC.

This clone was counted a single time. The rearrangement links TRBV25-1 to TRBJ1-6; TRBD1 might be the D (5 bases). Germline values: CDR1 MGHDK, CDR2 SYGVNS. The V end lost 5 bases, the J end lost 5 bases, and 16 bases lay between the germline ends. This CDR3 is built from 16 residues. The CDR3 loop reads CASSPVGRGDNSPLHF. In nucleotides, the CDR3 is TGTGCCAGCAGTCCCGTGGGGAGGGGCGATAATTCACCCCTCCACTTT.